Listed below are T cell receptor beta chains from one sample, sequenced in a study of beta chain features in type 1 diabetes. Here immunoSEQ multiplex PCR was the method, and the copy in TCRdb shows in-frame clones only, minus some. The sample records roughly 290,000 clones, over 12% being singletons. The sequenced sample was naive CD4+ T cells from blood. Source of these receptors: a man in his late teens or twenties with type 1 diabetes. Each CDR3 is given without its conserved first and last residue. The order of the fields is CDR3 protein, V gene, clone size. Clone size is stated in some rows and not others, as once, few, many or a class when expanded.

cdr3_aa: ASSSRVSGGANGQF
v_call: TRBV5-4
clone_size: few

cdr3_aa: ASSPRDRGNQF
v_call: TRBV7-8
clone_size: few

cdr3_aa: SVGPRRGSDTEAF
v_call: TRBV29-1
clone_size: NA

cdr3_aa: ASTFRDRVNGYT
v_call: TRBV28
clone_size: few

cdr3_aa: ASSSPTSGGLGDTQY
v_call: TRBV5-4
clone_size: few

cdr3_aa: AWSVSSYEQY
v_call: TRBV30
clone_size: NA

cdr3_aa: ASSGTGGQETQY
v_call: TRBV2
clone_size: NA

cdr3_aa: ASSFGLAGFYNEQF
v_call: TRBV5-1
clone_size: few

cdr3_aa: ASSLRDRANYGYT
v_call: TRBV7-2
clone_size: NA

cdr3_aa: ASSNTGQPNYGYT
v_call: TRBV19
clone_size: few

cdr3_aa: ATSRDWGQGTNQETQY
v_call: TRBV15
clone_size: NA

cdr3_aa: ASLFFEQY
v_call: TRBV25-1
clone_size: few

cdr3_aa: ASSSKRLAGLNEQF
v_call: TRBV27
clone_size: NA

cdr3_aa: SVEDTPSGRYGENIQY
v_call: TRBV29-1
clone_size: few

cdr3_aa: SVEDGTSGEVRGHEQY
v_call: TRBV29-1
clone_size: few

cdr3_aa: ASSWGHRGAVDTQY
v_call: TRBV7-2
clone_size: few

cdr3_aa: AWSVARTDRSYNEQF
v_call: TRBV30
clone_size: NA

cdr3_aa: ASSYSRDTQY
v_call: TRBV6-5
clone_size: few

cdr3_aa: SAGLIDTQY
v_call: TRBV20-1
clone_size: NA

cdr3_aa: AWSVGYYSYEQY
v_call: TRBV30
clone_size: few

cdr3_aa: ASSFQLGQPTDTQY
v_call: TRBV7-2
clone_size: NA

cdr3_aa: ASSVGDRVGGYT
v_call: TRBV9
clone_size: NA

cdr3_aa: AWSEGRMETQY
v_call: TRBV30
clone_size: few

cdr3_aa: ASSGTGGGYGYT
v_call: TRBV25-1
clone_size: NA

cdr3_aa: ASSLRGLASTDTQY
v_call: TRBV7-9
clone_size: NA

cdr3_aa: ATSRDLSLTAYEQY
v_call: TRBV15
clone_size: few

cdr3_aa: ASSLAGSSNTGELF
v_call: TRBV18
clone_size: NA

cdr3_aa: ASSVIGSRTDTQY
v_call: TRBV9
clone_size: NA

cdr3_aa: ASSLVPSGGNIQY
v_call: TRBV7-2
clone_size: few

cdr3_aa: ASSLSGASYEQY
v_call: TRBV5-6
clone_size: NA

cdr3_aa: ASSRPGGRVEQF
v_call: TRBV7-2
clone_size: NA

cdr3_aa: ASSQGQGAFDEQY
v_call: TRBV5-1
clone_size: NA

cdr3_aa: AISSSGGRSYNEQF
v_call: TRBV10-3
clone_size: few

cdr3_aa: AWNPNRAGTGELF
v_call: TRBV30
clone_size: few

cdr3_aa: ASSFGTGISSTGELF
v_call: TRBV9
clone_size: NA

cdr3_aa: ASSSVAGNTGELF
v_call: TRBV7-7
clone_size: few

cdr3_aa: ASSSGVADNNEQF
v_call: TRBV5-4
clone_size: NA

cdr3_aa: ASSPTGGRGYT
v_call: TRBV6-5
clone_size: NA

cdr3_aa: ATSGGLSSYNEQF
v_call: TRBV15
clone_size: NA

cdr3_aa: ASSVAGSETQY
v_call: TRBV9
clone_size: NA

cdr3_aa: ASSSGTGATEAF
v_call: TRBV18
clone_size: few

cdr3_aa: ATSRELPLRDLNTEAF
v_call: TRBV15
clone_size: few

cdr3_aa: SVDGQTDYGYT
v_call: TRBV29-1
clone_size: NA

cdr3_aa: ASSVLASGRALDEQF
v_call: TRBV9
clone_size: few

cdr3_aa: AWTGGMTDTQY
v_call: TRBV30
clone_size: few

cdr3_aa: ASSSGQGRSNQPQH
v_call: TRBV7-9
clone_size: NA

cdr3_aa: ASRDRGNTEAF
v_call: TRBV19
clone_size: NA

cdr3_aa: ASSARGGPQEKLF
v_call: TRBV2
clone_size: NA